This TCR beta chain was sequenced during a study of shared clonotypes between healthy human individuals. Study findings and constraints: Blood was the sole source, and tissue repertoires probably differ.

TCRdb's copy holds only in-frame clones and misses some; the assay was immunoSEQ multiplex PCR. This sample has under 1,100,000 clones, with about 75% found just once. As concerns this clone: Its antigen remains unidentified.

Trimming cost V 5 bases and J 10 bases; bases outside gene matches: 13. Germline V gene data show CDR1 as MGHRA and CDR2 as YSYEKL. The CDR3 contains 16 residues. This chain links TRBV4-1 with TRBJ1-6; 8 bases match TRBD1. The clonotype originates from a man younger than 35 in good health. Sequenced sample: memory CD4+ T cells sorted from blood. Subset given: CD45RA-negative fraction. The CDR3: CASSKGGQGAKSPLHF. CDR3 nucleotides: TGCGCCAGCAGCAAGGGGGGTCAGGGGGCGAAATCACCCCTCCACTTT.